A selection of T cell receptor beta chains follows, all from one sample in a study of T cell repertoires in cytomegalovirus infection. TCRdb reprocessed the reads with MiXCR, giving one entry per CDR3 protein. The table records about 260,000 distinct CDR3 sequences, around 15% of them present only once. The specimen was PBMCs. These receptors all come from a human donor in good health (CMV status not recorded). Some clones in this sample may be carry-over from other donors' samples. Each CDR3 is given with its conserved first and last residue. A D gene is named only where the DNA matches it firmly. Size values are once, few and many counts, or a class for expanded clones, and some rows have none.

j_call d_call clone_size v_call cdr3_nt cdr3_aa
TRBJ2-2 TRBD1 many TRBV7-9 TGTGCCAGCAGCTTCCAGGGGGACACCGGGGAGCTGTTTTTT CASSFQGDTGELFF
TRBJ2-7 TRBD2 few TRBV5-1 TGCGCCAGCAGCTTCAGCGGGAGCCTTGCAGGAGAGCAGTACTTC CASSFSGSLAGEQYF
TRBJ2-1 TRBD2 - TRBV29-1 TGCAGCGCGATGGGACTAGCGGGAGAAGGCTACAATGAGCAGTTCTTC CSAMGLAGEGYNEQFF
TRBJ2-4 - few TRBV20-1 TGCAGTGCTGTCAAGGGGCTGAAAAACATTCAGTACTTC CSAVKGLKNIQYF
TRBJ2-7 - - TRBV2 TGTGCCAGCAGTGTCAGCAGGGCGGGCGAGCAGTACTTC CASSVSRAGEQYF
TRBJ1-4 - few TRBV6-6 TGTGCCAGCAGTTACATCGGAAGGAGTGAAAAACTGTTTTTT CASSYIGRSEKLFF
TRBJ2-7 TRBD1 many TRBV7-8 TGTGCCAGCAGCCGGGACAGGAACTACGAGCAGTACTTC CASSRDRNYEQYF
TRBJ1-1 - few TRBV19 TGTGCCAGTAGTATAGATACAGGGAGGGTCGGTGAAGCTTTCTTT CASSIDTGRVGEAFF
TRBJ2-1 - - TRBV14 TGTGCCAGCAGCCAAAGGCCGGGGAAGGGGGGTCAGGAGCAGTTCTTC CASSQRPGKGGQEQFF
TRBJ2-6 - - TRBV11-2 TGTGCCAGCGCCCTTCTAGGCACTGGGGCCAACGTCCTGACTTTC CASALLGTGANVLTF
TRBJ1-1 - many TRBV6-1 TGTGCCAGCAGTGAAACCCCTGAATCGACTGAAGCTTTCTTT CASSETPESTEAFF
TRBJ1-1 - - TRBV29-1 TGCAGCGTTCCCACAGGAGCCTTGCTCACTGAAGCTTTCTTT CSVPTGALLTEAFF
TRBJ2-5 - few TRBV15 TGTGCCACCAGCGGAATTCTGGACCAGCGGCTCCAGGGGACCCAGTACTTC CATSGILDQRLQGTQYF
TRBJ1-3 - - TRBV12-3/TRBV12-4 TGTGCCAGCAGTACCGGGACAATTGGAAACACCATATATTTT CASSTGTIGNTIYF
TRBJ2-1 - - TRBV5-4 TGTGCCAGCAGGATCCCAGACAGTGACAATGAGCAGTTCTTC CASRIPDSDNEQFF
TRBJ1-5 - few TRBV14 TGTGCCAGCCGTCACCGCGATTTT CASRHRDF
TRBJ1-1 - - TRBV29-1 TGCAGCGTTGCTTTTACAGGGTGGGACACTGAAGCTTTCTTT CSVAFTGWDTEAFF
TRBJ2-7 TRBD1 many TRBV7-2 TGTGCCAGCAGGCCTACAGGGGGCGCCGAGCAGTACTTC CASRPTGGAEQYF
TRBJ2-1 - many TRBV4-1 TGCGCCAGCAGCCCGTTGGACTGGAACTCCTACAATGAGCAGTTCTTC CASSPLDWNSYNEQFF
TRBJ1-1 - many TRBV6-2/TRBV6-3 TGTGCCAGCACCGATCGTGGGGGTCGAGCAACCGGAGCTTTCTTT CASTDRGGRATGAFF
TRBJ1-6 - - TRBV27 TGTGCCAGCAGCGAATCGAGGGGGGCCCTCCACTTT CASSESRGALHF
TRBJ1-2 TRBD1 many TRBV4-1 TGCGCCAGCAGCCAAGCTCCGGGACAGGGGGCTTCATTATACTATGGCTACACCTTC CASSQAPGQGASLYYGYTF
TRBJ2-3 TRBD2 - TRBV20-1 TGCAGTGCTATCGCCCCGGGAGGAAGCACAGATACGCAGTATTTT CSAIAPGGSTDTQYF
TRBJ1-6 - few TRBV20-1 TGCAGTGCTAGAGATGCGGGGTATAATTCACCCCTCCACTTT CSARDAGYNSPLHF
TRBJ1-6 - many TRBV6-6 TGTGCCAGCAGTTACCTGGATTCACCCCTCCACTTT CASSYLDSPLHF
TRBJ2-4 TRBD2 few TRBV20-1 TGCAGTGCGCGACTAGCGGGGGTGCGAAACATTCAGTACTTC CSARLAGVRNIQYF
TRBJ2-1 - many TRBV11-1 TGTGCCAGCAGCCAACGATTCCTCTCCTACAATGAGCAGTTCTTC CASSQRFLSYNEQFF